One sample yielded the 31 T cell receptor beta chains listed below, sequenced in a study of blood T cell repertoires in COVID-19. TCRdb keeps only in-frame clones here, not all; method: immunoSEQ multiplex PCR. The table lists about 26,000 clones, around 86% of them singletons, with approximately 13% in the top ten. The material sequenced was peripheral blood. These receptors were obtained from a human donor in a cohort sampled during active COVID-19. The donor label of this sample is uncertain.

This sequence joins TRBV7-9 and TRBJ2-1; the D gene is possibly TRBD1 (5 bases). Germline V gene sequence: CDR1 SEHNR, CDR2 FQNEAQ (reference sequence). The ends were cut back, 3 bases at V and 0 bases at J, with 9 bases in the middle. This CDR3 contains 15 residues. CDR3 residues: CASSFRGASYNEQFF. In DNA form, the CDR3 reads TGTGCCAGCAGCTTCCGTGGGGCCTCCTACAATGAGCAGTTCTTC.

CDR3 residues: CATSRGQGATGDTQYF. The CDR3 DNA is TGTGCCACCAGCAGAGGACAGGGGGCGACGGGAGATACGCAGTATTTT. V and J are TRBV15 and TRBJ2-3, with TRBD1 identical over 10 bases. The germline V gene has CDR1 LNHNV and CDR2 YYDKDF (reference sequence). The CDR3 length is 16 residues. Trimming cost V 1 base and J 5 bases; bases outside gene matches: 6.

The genes are TRBV18 and TRBJ1-6; 7 bases agree with TRBD1. The CDR3 consists of 14 residues. Germline V gives CDR1 KGHSH, CDR2 LQKENI. Trimming cost V 2 bases and J 10 bases; bases outside gene matches: 5. For the CDR3, the DNA is TGTGCCAGCTCACCATCCGGGACAGTCTCACCCCTCCACTTT. It yields the protein CASSPSGTVSPLHF.

V is TRBV10-3 and J is TRBJ1-6, with TRBD1 matching 8 bases. This CDR3 contains 16 residues. Germline V gene lookup returns CDR1 ENHRY and CDR2 SYGVKD. With V trimmed by 6 bases and J by 0 bases, 4 bases remained unmatched. CDR3 in DNA: TGTGCCATCAGAGGACAGGGTAGCTCCTATAATTCACCCCTCCACTTT. Amino acids: CAIRGQGSSYNSPLHF.

V usage is TRBV14 and J usage is TRBJ1-1; 10 bases fit TRBD1. This CDR3 region has 14 residues. Trimming at V came to 5 bases and at J to 4 bases, leaving 4 bases not matched to a gene. CDR1 and CDR2 from the germline V gene are SGHDN and FVKESK. DNA of the CDR3: TGTGCCAGCAGCTTGGGACAGGGGATCACTGAAGCTTTCTTT. Residues: CASSLGQGITEAFF.

The V call is TRBV4-3, the J call TRBJ2-5, with 9 nucleotides matching TRBD1. V trimming: 0 bases; J trimming: 6 bases; junction bases outside the gene matches: 5. The CDR3 is 15 residues long. Germline lookup yields CDR1 LGHNA and CDR2 YSLEER. The CDR3 DNA reads TGCGCCAGCAGCCAAGATTACAGGGGGCTTCAGACCCAGTACTTC. Protein product: CASSQDYRGLQTQYF.

The chain employs TRBV28 and TRBJ2-3, with TRBD2 matching 14 bases. This CDR3 comprises 17 residues. In germline, CDR1 is MDHEN, CDR2 SYDVKM. The trim removed 5 bases at V and 1 base at J, leaving 5 bases unmatched. CDR3: CASSRLAGGPGTDTQYF. The CDR3 bases are TGTGCCAGCAGTCGACTAGCGGGGGGGCCAGGCACAGATACGCAGTATTTT.

This chain joins TRBV2 and TRBJ2-3, with 7 bases aligning to TRBD2. Looked up from germline, CDR1 is SNHLY and CDR2 is FYNNEI. The CDR3 spans 16 residues. The ends lost 2 bases at V and 0 bases at J; junction bases unmatched: 5. The CDR3 DNA follows: TGTGCCAGCAGTGAAAGGCTAGCGGCTAGCACAGATACGCAGTATTTT. Residues: CASSERLAASTDTQYF.

The rearrangement joins TRBV19 to TRBJ2-7; 8 bases are a match to TRBD2. V lost 6 bases and J lost 2; bases outside the gene matches: 6. The germline CDR1 and CDR2 sequences are LNHDA and SQIVND (reference sequence). This CDR3 spans 14 amino acids. CDR3 amino acids: CASSTLAAPYEQYF. Written as DNA, the CDR3 is TGTGCCAGTAGCACACTAGCGGCCCCCTACGAGCAGTACTTC.

The chain joins TRBV7-9 to TRBJ1-2; D is uncertain. V lost 1 base to trimming and J lost 4 bases, with 10 bases between them. CDR3 length equals 14 residues. The germline gives CDR1 SEHNR, CDR2 FQNEAQ (reference sequence). The CDR3 loop is CASSLDGSFYGYTF. The CDR3 region has the DNA TGTGCCAGCAGCTTAGACGGGTCGTTCTATGGCTACACCTTC.

This clone was counted only a few times. The chain uses TRBV10-3 and TRBJ2-7, with a weak D call TRBD1 (5 bases). The germline V gene encodes CDR1 ENHRY and CDR2 SYGVKD. The CDR3 consists of 16 residues. V lost 2 bases and J 6 bases, leaving 20 bases between the germline ends. The CDR3 DNA reads TGTGCCATCAGTGAGAAGAATCCCAGGGTTGGATCCGAGCAGTACTTC. Translating it yields CAISEKNPRVGSEQYF.

This sequence joins TRBV19 and TRBJ2-7, with D tentatively TRBD1 (6 bases). The CDR3 length is 13 residues. The V gene's germline CDR1 is LNHDA and CDR2 SQIVND (reference sequence). The V end was cut by 5 bases, the J end by 2 bases, with 10 bases between. The CDR3 coding sequence is TGTGCCAGTAGTGTGACAGGAGCCTACGAGCAGTACTTC. This codes for CASSVTGAYEQYF.

This clone is a singleton in its sample. V and J are TRBV7-3 and TRBJ2-7; 8 nucleotides agree with TRBD1. J was trimmed by 7 bases and V by 2 bases; bases with no gene match: 7. Germline V gene lookup returns CDR1 SGHTA and CDR2 FQGTGA. The CDR3 sequence is 14 residues long. DNA of the CDR3: TGTGCCAGCAGCTTAGGTCAGGGGGCGGGAGAGCAGTACTTC. Translated, it gives CASSLGQGAGEQYF.

Details on this clone: Germline and junction disagree at one end, which may indicate a read error. The CDR3 here is CASSLGLAGVQGTQYF. The CDR3 nucleotides read TGTGCCAGCAGCTTGGGGCTAGCGGGGGTTCAAGGGACCCAGTACTTC. The V gene is TRBV7-2, the J gene TRBJ2-5; TRBD2 matches 10 bases. Germline V gives CDR1 SGHTA, CDR2 FQGNSA. The CDR3 totals 16 residues.

This chain links TRBV7-9 with TRBJ1-1; 7 bases map to TRBD1. The length of the CDR3 is 16 residues. Germline V gives CDR1 SEHNR, CDR2 FQNEAQ (reference sequence). Germline trimming cut 5 bases from V and 0 bases from J; bases unmatched to any gene: 9. CDR3 nucleotides: TGTGCCAGCAGCCCTTCCTGGACAGGCATGAACACTGAAGCTTTCTTT. It is translated as CASSPSWTGMNTEAFF.

The J gene is TRBJ1-5, the V gene TRBV19; 9 bases agree with TRBD1. Germline loops: CDR1 LNHDA, CDR2 SQIVND (reference sequence). The CDR3 extends over 15 amino acids. V dropped 4 bases and J dropped 1; count of bases not matched to a gene: 2. In DNA, the CDR3 is TGTGCCAGTAGTACTACAGGGGGCAGCAATCAGCCCCAGCATTTT. Its translation is CASSTTGGSNQPQHF.

The V gene is TRBV7-9, the J gene TRBJ2-5, with TRBD2 matching 8 bases. Trimming took 5 bases from V and 5 from J; bases not matched to a gene: 7. The CDR3 contains 14 residues. Germline CDR1 reads SEHNR; CDR2 reads FQNEAQ (reference sequence). The CDR3 DNA is TGTGCCAGCAGCCTCTCGACTAGCGCCGAGACCCAGTACTTC. It specifies CASSLSTSAETQYF.

V gene TRBV20-1 combines with J gene TRBJ1-1; D not resolved. V was trimmed by 3 bases and J by 6 bases, leaving 11 bases between them. This CDR3 is 12 amino acids long. Germline lookup yields CDR1 DFQATT and CDR2 SNEGSKA (reference sequence). The CDR3 DNA reads as TGCAGTGCTAGTCCCCGGGGAGCTGAAGCTTTCTTT. Translating gives CSASPRGAEAFF.

The rearrangement joins TRBV28 to TRBJ1-3; no clear D. Germline V gene sequence: CDR1 MDHEN, CDR2 SYDVKM. This CDR3 is built from 15 residues. Deletions cut 1 base from V and 2 bases from J, with 9 bases between. CDR3 bases: TGTGCCAGCAGTTTATACCGTACGGCTGGAAACACCATATATTTT. As protein: CASSLYRTAGNTIYF.

The chain has TRBV7-2 and TRBJ1-2; maybe TRBD1 (6 bases). The CDR3 contains 15 residues. The germline CDR1 and CDR2 sequences are SGHTA and FQGNSA. V was cut by 4 bases and J by 4 bases, with 16 bases left in between. The CDR3 sequence: CASSSRPTGIYGYTF. The CDR3 nucleotides are TGTGCCAGCAGCTCAAGACCAACAGGGATCTATGGCTACACCTTC.

The V gene is TRBV28, the J gene TRBJ1-1; D is perhaps TRBD1 (6 bases). Trimming cost V 8 bases and J 4 bases, with 20 bases left between them. Germline V CDR1 and CDR2: MDHEN, SYDVKM. This CDR3 comprises 15 residues. Here the CDR3 DNA reads TGTGCCAGCCCCCCGGGAGGCTACAGGGCCACTGAAGCTTTCTTT. It specifies CASPPGGYRATEAFF.

The V call is TRBV9, the J call TRBJ1-3; D gene uncertain. The CDR3 covers 14 residues. Germline V CDR1 and CDR2: SGDLS, YYNGEE. V was shortened by 0 bases and J by 0 bases, with 4 bases between the two germline ends. Written as DNA, the CDR3 is TGTGCCAGCAGCGTAGGAGACTCTGGAAACACCATATATTTT. The encoded protein is CASSVGDSGNTIYF. The full variable domain, in which reference TRBV9 and TRBJ1-3 provide the parts outside the CDR3, is DSGVTQTPKHLITATGQRVTLRCSPRSGDLSVYWYQQSLDQGLQFLIQYYNGEERAKGNILERFSAQQFPDLHSELNLSSLELGDSALYFCASSVGDSGNTIYFGEGSWLTVV.

The chain couples TRBV5-1 to TRBJ2-1; the match to TRBD2 covers 12 bases. CDR1 is SGHRS, CDR2 YFSETQ, per germline. V lost 0 bases to trimming and J lost 7 bases; unmatched junction nucleotides: 5. This CDR3 region has 16 residues. The CDR3 spells CASSLASGGAGNEQFF. The CDR3 DNA reads as TGCGCCAGCAGCTTGGCTAGCGGGGGGGCGGGAAATGAGCAGTTCTTC.

This chain connects TRBV4-3 to TRBJ2-7; 8 bases align to TRBD2. From germline, CDR1 is LGHNA and CDR2 YSLEER. After removal of 4 bases from V and 7 bases from J, the junction contained 3 bases not matched to a gene. This CDR3 has 12 amino acids. The CDR3 coding sequence is TGCGCCAGCAGCCCTTTAGCGGGGGAGCAGTACTTC. Its protein is CASSPLAGEQYF.

The chain links TRBV19 to TRBJ2-5; 9 nucleotides align to TRBD2. CDR1 is LNHDA and CDR2 is SQIVND in the germline V gene (reference sequence). This CDR3 region has 15 residues. Trimming cost V 11 bases and J 5 bases; bases outside gene matches: 15. DNA of the CDR3: TGTGCCTCCGGGAGCAGCGGGGGGCAGAGTGAGACCCAGTACTTC. Translating gives CASGSSGGQSETQYF.

This chain joins TRBV11-3 and TRBJ2-1; possibly TRBD2 for D (5 bases). Germline assignment: CDR1 SGHNT and CDR2 YENEEA. Trimming removed 3 bases from V and 6 bases from J, with 9 bases in between. The CDR3 sequence is 13 residues long. The CDR3 DNA follows: TGTGCCAGCAGCTTCGGACTGACCAATGAGCAGTTCTTC. Its translation: CASSFGLTNEQFF.

This chain joins TRBV4-3 and TRBJ2-1; 7 positions match TRBD2. The ends lost 4 bases at V and 4 bases at J; junction bases unmatched: 10. Germline CDR1 LGHNA, CDR2 YSLEER. The CDR3 is made up of 16 amino acids. The CDR3 region has the DNA TGCGCCAGCAGCCGTACCGGGACTACTCTATACAATGAGCAGTTCTTC. Translation: CASSRTGTTLYNEQFF.

The J gene is TRBJ2-2, the V gene TRBV9; 7 positions agree with TRBD2. There are 13 residues in the CDR3. Germline V lookup: CDR1 SGDLS, CDR2 YYNGEE. V was pared by 7 bases and J by 1 base, with 1 base of the junction left unmatched. CDR3 sequence: CASGRGNTGELFF. DNA for the CDR3: TGTGCCAGCGGGAGGGGGAACACCGGGGAGCTGTTTTTT. Filled out from reference TRBV9 and TRBJ2-2, the complete variable domain reads DSGVTQTPKHLITATGQRVTLRCSPRSGDLSVYWYQQSLDQGLQFLIQYYNGEERAKGNILERFSAQQFPDLHSELNLSSLELGDSALYFCASGRGNTGELFFGEGSRLTVL.

V gene TRBV5-4 combines with J gene TRBJ2-5; 7 nucleotides agree with TRBD1. The V segment lost 5 bases and the J segment 5 bases; nucleotides outside the gene matches: 9. Germline V gene lookup returns CDR1 SGHNT and CDR2 YYREEE (reference sequence). This CDR3 region has 14 residues. The CDR3 DNA reads as TGTGCCAGCAGTTCGACAGGGCGGAGGGAGACCCAGTACTTC. Translating gives CASSSTGRRETQYF.

The chain links TRBV3-1 (or the pseudogene TRBV3-2) to TRBJ2-3; TRBD1 aligns across 8 bases. Germline V CDR1 and CDR2: LGHDT, YNNKEL (reference sequence). V was pared by 5 bases and J by 4 bases, with 5 bases of the junction left unmatched. The CDR3 consists of 14 residues. Here the CDR3 reads CASSSRTGPDTQYF. Here the CDR3 DNA reads TGTGCCAGCAGCTCCCGGACAGGGCCAGATACGCAGTATTTT.

The rearrangement joins TRBV12-3 or TRBV12-4 to TRBJ2-7, with 7 bases that match TRBD2. The ends lost 1 base at V and 12 bases at J; junction bases unmatched: 3. The CDR3 consists of 11 residues. The DNA for the CDR3 is TGTGCCAGCAGTTTAGGGGGAGGGCGGTACTTC. This sequence encodes CASSLGGGRYF.